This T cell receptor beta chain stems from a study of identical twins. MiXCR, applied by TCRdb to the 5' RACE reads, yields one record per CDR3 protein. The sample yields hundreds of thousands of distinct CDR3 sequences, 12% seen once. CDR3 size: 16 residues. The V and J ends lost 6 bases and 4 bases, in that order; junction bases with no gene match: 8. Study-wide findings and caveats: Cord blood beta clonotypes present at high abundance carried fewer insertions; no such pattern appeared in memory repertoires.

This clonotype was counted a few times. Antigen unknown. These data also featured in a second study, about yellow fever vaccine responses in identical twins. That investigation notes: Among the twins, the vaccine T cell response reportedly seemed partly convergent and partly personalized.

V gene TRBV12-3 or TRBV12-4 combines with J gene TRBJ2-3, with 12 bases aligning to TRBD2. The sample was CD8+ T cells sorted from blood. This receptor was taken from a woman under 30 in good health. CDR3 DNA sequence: TGTGCCAGCAGCCCCCCGACTAGCGGGAGCTCAGATACGCAGTATTTT. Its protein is CASSPPTSGSSDTQYF.